The 32 T cell receptor beta chains listed next were all sequenced from one sample in a study of blood T cell repertoires in COVID-19. Assay used: immunoSEQ multiplex PCR; TCRdb lists only in-frame clones, some missing. Of approximately 210,000 clones detected, about 80% appear once; the ten largest clones hold 15%. The sample consisted of PBMCs or T cells enriched from blood (not recorded which). These receptors all come from a man aged 35-49 years who had recovered from COVID-19.

This chain uses TRBV5-1 with TRBJ2-1; D uncertain. Deletions cut 2 bases from V and 9 bases from J, with 9 bases between. The CDR3 has 12 amino acids. Germline CDR1 and CDR2: SGHRS and YFSETQ. CDR3 sequence: CASSFRLSEQFF. The CDR3 nucleotides are TGCGCCAGCAGCTTCCGCCTATCTGAGCAGTTCTTC.

V and J are TRBV7-9 and TRBJ2-1; TRBD2 agrees at 8 bases. The CDR3 has 15 residues. V lost 4 bases and J lost 7; bases outside the gene matches: 9. Germline values: CDR1 SEHNR, CDR2 FQNEAQ (reference sequence). The CDR3 nucleotides are TGTGCCAGCAGCTCATGGACTAGCCAGAGGAATGAGCAGTTCTTC. Protein sequence: CASSSWTSQRNEQFF. Supplemented by reference TRBV7-9 and TRBJ2-1, the full variable domain reads DTGVSQNPRHKITKRGQNVTFRCDPISEHNRLYWYRQTLGQGPEFLTYFQNEAQLEKSRLLSDRFSAERPKGSFSTLEIQRTEQGDSAMYLCASSSWTSQRNEQFFGPGTRLTVL.

This clone was seen just once. The V call is TRBV4-1, the J call TRBJ2-1, with D possibly matching TRBD2 (6 bases). There are 17 residues in the CDR3. Germline assignment: CDR1 MGHRA and CDR2 YSYEKL. Between the trimmed V and J ends, which lost 3 bases and 3 bases, there was a span of 18 bases. The CDR3 region is CASSQWEVNPRYNEQFF. CDR3 DNA sequence: TGCGCCAGCAGCCAGTGGGAGGTAAACCCTCGCTACAATGAGCAGTTCTTC.

The rearrangement links TRBV6-4 to TRBJ1-5; maybe TRBD1 (5 bases). The CDR3 is made up of 15 amino acids. Looked up from germline, CDR1 is MRHNA and CDR2 is SNTAGT. V was cut by 0 bases and J by 4 bases, with 10 bases left in between. The CDR3 loop reads CASSDSRTPNQPQHF. The CDR3 DNA follows: TGTGCCAGCAGTGACTCTAGGACACCGAATCAGCCCCAGCATTTT.

The chain joins TRBV7-2 to TRBJ1-5; TRBD1 matches at 7 bases. The CDR3 has 15 amino acids. Germline values: CDR1 SGHTA, CDR2 FQGNSA. The V and J ends lost 3 bases and 4 bases, in that order; junction bases with no gene match: 6. For the CDR3, the DNA is TGTGCCAGCAGCTTGGGACAGTTAAAAAATCAGCCCCAGCATTTT. Translating gives CASSLGQLKNQPQHF.

The genes are TRBV4-1 and TRBJ2-3, with D uncertain. The CDR3 contains 14 residues. Looked up from germline, CDR1 is MGHRA and CDR2 is YSYEKL. The ends were cut back, 0 bases at V and 6 bases at J, with 10 bases in the middle. The CDR3 loop reads CASSQEIEDDTQYF. Here the CDR3 DNA reads TGCGCCAGCAGCCAAGAGATTGAGGATGATACGCAGTATTTT.

A single count supports this clone. Other DNA sequences in the same sample also yield this CDR3. V gene TRBV27 combines with J gene TRBJ1-5; 7 bases line up with TRBD1. This CDR3 has 14 amino acids. The V and J ends lost 3 bases and 4 bases, in that order; junction bases with no gene match: 3. Looked up from germline, CDR1 is MNHEY and CDR2 is SMNVEV (reference sequence). The CDR3 is CASSFSRGNQPQHF. The CDR3 region has the DNA TGTGCCAGCAGTTTCTCCAGGGGGAATCAGCCCCAGCATTTT.

The rearrangement joins TRBV5-1 to TRBJ2-5; 7 bases line up with TRBD2. V dropped 3 bases and J dropped 5; count of bases not matched to a gene: 4. The CDR3 sequence is 13 residues long. CDR1 SGHRS and CDR2 YFSETQ come from the germline V gene. DNA for the CDR3: TGCGCCAGCAGCTATTCGGGAGGCGAGACCCAGTACTTC. Protein product: CASSYSGGETQYF.

The genes are TRBV6-2 or TRBV6-3 and TRBJ2-1, with 7 bases that match TRBD2. Germline V gives CDR1 MNHEY, CDR2 SVGEGT. The junction had 3 bases not matched to a gene; V was cut back by 4 bases and J by 6 bases. CDR3 length: 13 residues. CDR3 sequence reads: CASSFGGSNEQFF. The CDR3 DNA reads TGTGCCAGCAGTTTCGGGGGGTCCAATGAGCAGTTCTTC.

V is TRBV5-1 and J is TRBJ1-3, with D possibly TRBD1 on 6 matching bases. Germline CDR1 SGHRS, CDR2 YFSETQ. This CDR3 comprises 15 residues. V lost 4 bases, J lost 0 bases, and 11 bases lay in between. CDR3 bases: TGCGCCAGCAGCCCTAGGACAGCCTCTGGAAACACCATATATTTT. It specifies CASSPRTASGNTIYF.

The chain uses TRBV15 and TRBJ1-5, with D hard to call. Germline V gene data show CDR1 as LNHNV and CDR2 as YYDKDF (reference sequence). This CDR3 spans 14 amino acids. V lost 4 bases and J 6 bases, leaving 13 bases between the germline ends. The DNA for the CDR3 is TGTGCCACCAGCACCTCGAGGGAGGTTCAGCCCCAGCATTTT. Protein product: CATSTSREVQPQHF.

The rearrangement uses TRBV10-2 and TRBJ2-7, with D tentatively TRBD2 (5 bases). The CDR3 length is 14 residues. Germline V gene data show CDR1 as WSHSY and CDR2 as SAAADI. Trimming took 6 bases from V and 0 from J, leaving 12 bases between them. CDR3: CASRTIRGSYEQYF. The CDR3 DNA reads TGCGCCAGCAGGACTATCCGGGGCTCCTACGAGCAGTACTTC.

The rearrangement links TRBV19 to TRBJ1-4, with TRBD1 as a possible D gene (5 bases). In germline, CDR1 is LNHDA, CDR2 SQIVND (reference sequence). The CDR3 sequence is 15 residues long. Trimming shortened V by 6 bases and J by 2 bases, and 13 bases separated the two germline ends. CDR3 region: CASSPGGVTNEKLFF. CDR3 bases: TGTGCCAGTAGCCCGGGGGGGGTTACTAATGAAAAACTGTTTTTT.

J is TRBJ2-7 and V is TRBV2; 9 nucleotides match TRBD2. This CDR3 has 14 residues. With 8 bases clipped from V and 0 bases from J, the junction kept 5 bases outside the gene matches. Germline CDR1 is SNHLY and CDR2 is FYNNEI. The DNA for the CDR3 is TGTGCCAGCGCCCTAGCGGGGTACTCCTACGAGCAGTACTTC. This encodes CASALAGYSYEQYF.

CDR3 nucleotides: TGTGCCAGCAGCATCACGGGACAGGGGATGTACGAGCAGTACTTC. Protein sequence: CASSITGQGMYEQYF. The rearrangement joins TRBV7-3 to TRBJ2-7; the match to TRBD1 covers 10 bases. The CDR3 has 15 amino acids. The germline V gene has CDR1 SGHTA and CDR2 FQGTGA. Germline trimming cut 5 bases from V and 4 bases from J; bases unmatched to any gene: 8.

The J gene is TRBJ1-1, the V gene TRBV5-6; D gene uncertain. In germline, CDR1 is SGHDT, CDR2 YYEEEE. The CDR3 is made up of 15 amino acids. The V end lost 8 bases, the J end lost 4 bases, and 21 bases lay between the germline ends. The DNA of the CDR3 is TGTGCCAGACCCCGGCCCCGGGAGAACGGCACTGAAGCTTTCTTT. Translated: CARPRPRENGTEAFF.

The chain uses TRBV2 and TRBJ1-2; maybe TRBD1 (5 bases). The CDR3 is 11 amino acids. The V end was cut by 6 bases, the J end by 5 bases, with 7 bases between. Germline V CDR1 and CDR2: SNHLY, FYNNEI. CDR3 nucleotide sequence: TGTGCCAGCAGGGAGGGGTATGGCTACACCTTC. This encodes CASREGYGYTF.

This clone showed up just a few times. The genes are TRBV28 and TRBJ1-3; TRBD1 matches 7 bases. Germline V lookup: CDR1 MDHEN, CDR2 SYDVKM. The CDR3 extends over 16 amino acids. With 5 bases clipped from V and 4 bases from J, the junction kept 11 bases outside the gene matches. The CDR3: CASSRNTGAGGNTIYF. Here the CDR3 DNA reads TGTGCCAGCAGTCGGAACACAGGGGCAGGGGGAAACACCATATATTTT.

CDR3 DNA sequence: TGTGCCAGCTCACCACCGGACAGATCCACCTACGAGCAGTACTTC. Its protein is CASSPPDRSTYEQYF. The chain joins TRBV18 to TRBJ2-7, with D maybe TRBD1 (6 bases). CDR1 KGHSH and CDR2 LQKENI come from the germline V gene. The CDR3 sequence is 15 residues long. V was cut by 0 bases and J by 2 bases, with 11 bases left in between.

J is TRBJ1-1 and V is TRBV11-2, with 8 bases that match TRBD1. Losses at the gene ends were 5 bases for V and 7 bases for J; bases not matched to a gene: 12. CDR3 length: 15 residues. Germline CDR1 is SGHAT and CDR2 is FQNNGV. CDR3 DNA sequence: TGTGCCAGCAGCCCGACGACAGGGGTAAAGAATGAAGCTTTCTTT. Encoded protein: CASSPTTGVKNEAFF.

The chain links TRBV24-1 to TRBJ2-2; unclear D gene. The V and J ends lost 3 bases and 2 bases respectively, with 6 bases between them. CDR3 length equals 14 residues. Germline loops: CDR1 KGHDR, CDR2 SFDVKD. CDR3 sequence (DNA): TGTGCCACCAGTGATCCCCCTAACACCGGGGAGCTGTTTTTT. Protein sequence: CATSDPPNTGELFF.

This sequence joins TRBV7-9 and TRBJ2-7; the match to TRBD2 covers 9 bases. Per germline, CDR1 SEHNR and CDR2 FQNEAQ (reference sequence). Trimming at V came to 2 bases and at J to 6 bases, leaving 8 bases not matched to a gene. This CDR3 is built from 15 residues. The CDR3 loop reads CASSLSRLAVVEQYF. CDR3 DNA sequence: TGTGCCAGCAGCTTATCACGACTAGCGGTGGTCGAGCAGTACTTC.

The chain has TRBV5-6 and TRBJ2-7, with D hard to call. Germline CDR1 reads SGHDT; CDR2 reads YYEEEE. V was cut by 1 base and J by 6 bases, with 11 bases left in between. The CDR3 is 13 residues long. The chain's CDR3 is CASSLSGTGEQYF. The CDR3 DNA sequence: TGTGCCAGCAGCTTGTCAGGTACTGGCGAGCAGTACTTC.

The chain carries TRBV28 and TRBJ1-6, with 9 bases fitting TRBD1. The germline gives CDR1 MDHEN, CDR2 SYDVKM. The CDR3 covers 15 residues. Unmatched junction bases numbered 5, after V lost 6 bases and J lost 5 bases. The CDR3 loop reads CASSVRDRDNSPLHF. CDR3 nucleotide sequence: TGTGCCAGCAGCGTCCGGGACAGGGATAATTCACCCCTCCACTTT.

V usage is TRBV9 and J usage is TRBJ1-1, with TRBD1 matching 9 bases. This CDR3 comprises 16 residues. The V and J ends lost 0 bases and 5 bases, in that order; junction bases with no gene match: 8. The germline V gene encodes CDR1 SGDLS and CDR2 YYNGEE. In nucleotides, the CDR3 is TGTGCCAGCAGCGTAGGGGGACAGGGATTCAGGACTGAAGCTTTCTTT. Translating gives CASSVGGQGFRTEAFF.

The genes are TRBV5-1 and TRBJ1-3; no reliable D call. Trimming cost V 1 base and J 6 bases, with 14 bases left between them. The CDR3 length is 15 residues. Germline V gives CDR1 SGHRS, CDR2 YFSETQ. The CDR3 nucleotides read TGCGCCAGCAGCTTGCCGACCGGGAAGGAAAACACCATATATTTT. Amino acid sequence: CASSLPTGKENTIYF.

The chain recombines TRBV24-1 with TRBJ2-7; 9 bases align to TRBD1. Unmatched junction bases numbered 8, after V lost 8 bases and J lost 7 bases. This CDR3 has 13 residues. Germline V gives CDR1 KGHDR, CDR2 SFDVKD. The CDR3 region has the DNA TGTGCCACCATGAGGACAGGGGACCCAGAGCAGTACTTC. It encodes CATMRTGDPEQYF.

The CDR3 spells CASSQEQNQPQHF. The DNA of the CDR3 is TGCGCCAGCAGCCAAGAACAGAATCAGCCCCAGCATTTT. This sequence joins TRBV4-3 and TRBJ1-5; D remains unclear. Trimming took 0 bases from V and 4 from J, leaving 4 bases between them. This CDR3 has 13 residues. Looked up from germline, CDR1 is LGHNA and CDR2 is YSLEER.

The chain couples TRBV5-4 to TRBJ2-5; weak D call: TRBD1 (5 bases). CDR1 SGHNT and CDR2 YYREEE come from the germline V gene (reference sequence). The CDR3 loop spans 14 amino acids. V lost 1 base and J 3 bases, leaving 10 bases between the germline ends. In DNA form, the CDR3 reads TGTGCCAGCAGCTTGAGCAGGGCCGAAGAGACCCAGTACTTC. Protein: CASSLSRAEETQYF. The whole variable domain, filled in from reference TRBV5-4 and TRBJ2-5, reads ETGVTQSPTHLIKTRGQQVTLRCSSQSGHNTVSWYQQALGQGPQFIFQYYREEENGRGNFPPRFSGLQFPNYSSELNVNALELDDSALYLCASSLSRAEETQYFGPGTRLLVL.

The rearrangement links TRBV12-3 or TRBV12-4 to TRBJ1-6; no clear D gene. The CDR3 length is 13 residues. The V and J ends lost 3 bases and 8 bases respectively, with 8 bases between them. In DNA form, the CDR3 reads TGTGCCAGCAGTTTTAACGGGGATTCACCCCTCCACTTT. It is translated as CASSFNGDSPLHF.

The gene calls are TRBV5-4 and TRBJ1-1, with a weak D call TRBD1 (5 bases). Germline CDR1 is SGHNT and CDR2 is YYREEE (reference sequence). The CDR3 contains 15 residues. Trimming pared 2 bases from V and 0 bases from J, leaving 11 bases between. The CDR3 protein is CASSLAETVNTEAFF. CDR3 nucleotides: TGTGCCAGCAGCTTAGCTGAGACAGTGAACACTGAAGCTTTCTTT.

The chain has TRBV7-9 and TRBJ2-2; D ambiguous. Per the germline V gene, CDR1 is SEHNR and CDR2 is FQNEAQ (reference sequence). The CDR3 has 13 residues. V shed 1 base and J shed 4 bases, with 4 bases lying between them. CDR3 nucleotide sequence: TGTGCCAGCAGCTTAGGCAGCACCGGGGAGCTGTTTTTT. This translates into CASSLGSTGELFF.